This TCR beta chain was identified during a study of T cell responses to AZD1222 COVID-19 vaccine. As regards this clone: No antigen is known for it.

Second-dose groups at about 4 or about 12 weeks were pooled. This CDR3 is 12 amino acids long. V lost 1 base, J lost 4 bases, and 4 bases lay in between. Germline-derived CDR1 and CDR2 are SEHNR and FQNEAQ (reference sequence). Study results and caveats: Among spike-specific TCRs, nearly half reportedly target unmutated variant regions. Most donors were white British, females outnumbered males, and clonal diversity was possibly underestimated. Across the whole spike, CD4 TCRs peaked at regions 160-218 and 743-854.

The data were produced by immunoSEQ multiplex PCR, yet TCRdb's version contains in-frame clones alone and is incomplete. The sample shows about 120,000 clones, 87% of them seen only once. This receptor was obtained from an adult who received the AZD1222 COVID-19 vaccine. The rearrangement links TRBV7-9 to TRBJ1-2; D is unresolved. This specimen consisted of peripheral blood, obtained 28 days after the second AZD1222 dose. For the CDR3, the DNA is TGTGCCAGCAGCTTAGACACCTATGGCTACACCTTC. This sequence encodes CASSLDTYGYTF.